This record covers a single T cell receptor beta chain. A few counts support this clonotype. What antigen it recognizes has not been identified. No base quality values were provided; no much bigger clone lies one nucleotide off. These data belong to a study of CD8 T cells in ankylosing spondylitis (dated by TCRdb to 2015 to 2018). With regard to the full study: The study profiled T cell receptor beta repertoires in healthy donors and ankylosing spondylitis patients to find disease-linked TCR variants. Peripheral blood samples were taken, and synovial fluid was additionally collected from ankylosing spondylitis patients. The whole study cohort included 95 to 130 healthy donors and 25 ankylosing spondylitis patients.

Points the paper makes about the study in general: Some TCR beta motif variants had previously been reported in synovial fluid and blood of reactive arthritis patients, which suggested common disease-initiation mechanisms. In peripheral blood, the disease-linked clones were found at relatively low frequencies and had a CD8+ phenotype. The disease-linked clones were reported to be significantly enriched in matched synovial fluid samples from ankylosing spondylitis patients. Blood from ankylosing spondylitis patients appeared to be characterized by a TCR beta motif made up of several highly homologous amino acid variants.

The instrument given in TCRdb is Illumina HiSeq 2500. Quantitative 5'-RACE with molecular barcodes was used to prepare TCR beta libraries. The paper's processing steps were these. A new computational method based on a probabilistic model of VDJ rearrangement was used to identify disease-linked TCR variants. Through fastp at Q25 and MiXCR, TCRdb rebuilt clones from the public reads, retaining in-frame beta chains. Entries are consolidated by CDR3 protein sequence, retaining the most common genes and DNA. TCRdb's processing, not the authors' own work, is the source of the V and J calls. For this sample there are around 540,000 distinct CDR3 sequences; about 13% appear just once. In total, the top ten clones hold approximately 6.3% of the sample. The germline V gene provides CDR1 SGHRS and CDR2 YFSETQ. Trimming takes 4 bases from V and 10 bases from J, and the germline ends sit 24 bases apart. Counted from cysteine to phenylalanine, this CDR3 has 16 amino acids. Solely the CDR3 DNA is kept, with 48 bases framed from the first base.

The source is a male donor with ankylosing spondylitis. This chain joins TRBV5-1 to TRBJ2-1, and perhaps TRBD2 as D gene, on 7 matching bases. The sequencing input was blood, either unsorted or a sorted T cell fraction (not recorded which). The CDR3: CASSPGLGGRPEEQFF. In nucleotide form, the sequence is TGCGCCAGCAGCCCCGGACTAGGGGGGAGGCCGGAGGAGCAGTTCTTC. With the portions outside the CDR3 filled from the reference TRBV5-1 and TRBJ2-1 genes, the complete variable region becomes KAGVTQTPRYLIKTRGQQVTLSCSPISGHRSVSWYQQTPGQGLQFLFEYFSETQRNKGNFPGRFSGRQFSNSRSEMNVSTLELGDSALYLCASSPGLGGRPEEQFFGPGTRLTVL.